The 17 T cell receptor beta chains below were found in one sample sequenced in a study of cytomegalovirus exposure and HLA in healthy donors. This PCR relied on a set of 60 Vbeta primers and 13 Jbeta primers. Sequenced by immunoSEQ multiplex PCR; TCRdb stores in-frame clones only, minus some. The sample records just over 150,000 clones, 86% being singletons. Sequencing used PBMCs. The receptors shown here come from a woman younger than 35 in good health and CMV-seronegative.

This sequence joins TRBV5-1 and TRBJ2-1; 10 nucleotides line up with TRBD1. There are 15 residues in the CDR3. V shed 0 bases, J shed 6 bases, and the junction held 3 bases outside the gene matches. Germline CDR1 reads SGHRS; CDR2 reads YFSETQ. The CDR3 region has the DNA TGCGCCAGCAGCTTGGGTGGGACAGGGGTCAATGAGCAGTTCTTC. Its translation: CASSLGGTGVNEQFF.

Only a few counts were recorded for this clone. Here the CDR3 DNA reads TGTGCCAGCAGTTTGGGGGGTCAGCCCCAGCATTTT. Translated, it gives CASSLGGQPQHF. V is TRBV28 and J is TRBJ1-5; possible D gene TRBD1, 5 bases. Germline CDR1 reads MDHEN; CDR2 reads SYDVKM. The CDR3 covers 12 residues. V was cut by 3 bases and J by 6 bases, with 6 bases left in between.

The chain uses TRBV10-1 and TRBJ1-2; D uncertain. Germline V lookup: CDR1 WNHNN, CDR2 SYGVQD (reference sequence). V was shortened by 8 bases and J by 5 bases, with 9 bases between the two germline ends. The CDR3 contains 11 residues. CDR3 in amino acids: CASPWQYGYTF. The CDR3 DNA reads as TGCGCCAGCCCGTGGCAGTATGGCTACACCTTC.

The chain combines TRBV2 with TRBJ2-7; D is perhaps TRBD2 (6 bases). This CDR3 is built from 14 residues. Trimming removed 4 bases at V and 3 bases at J, with 13 bases between. CDR1 SNHLY and CDR2 FYNNEI come from the germline V gene. The CDR3, as DNA: TGTGCCAGCAGTGCAGGAGGGCCCCTCTACGAGCAGTACTTC. Its protein product is CASSAGGPLYEQYF. The whole variable domain, filled in from reference TRBV2 and TRBJ2-7, reads EPEVTQTPSHQVTQMGQEVILRCVPISNHLYFYWYRQILGQKVEFLVSFYNNEISEKSEIFDDQFSVERPDGSNFTLKIRSTKLEDSAMYFCASSAGGPLYEQYFGPGTRLTVT.

The chain has TRBV2 and TRBJ2-7, with TRBD2 identical over 7 bases. The CDR3 has 14 amino acids. The J segment lost 5 bases and the V segment lost 10 bases, leaving 14 bases of the junction unmatched. CDR1 SNHLY and CDR2 FYNNEI come from the germline V gene. Here the CDR3 DNA reads TGTGCCACCGGCCTATGGGCGGGAGTCAACGAGCAGTACTTC. Translating gives CATGLWAGVNEQYF.

The chain employs TRBV5-8 and TRBJ2-1; D is possibly TRBD1 (5 bases). Between the trimmed V and J ends, which lost 6 bases and 7 bases, there was a span of 8 bases. The length of the CDR3 is 11 residues. The germline gives CDR1 SGHTS, CDR2 YDEGEE. CDR3 bases: TGTGCCAGCACGAAGGGGAATGAGCAGTTCTTC. It codes for CASTKGNEQFF.

V usage is TRBV28 and J usage is TRBJ2-5, with TRBD1 identical over 8 bases. The J call may be wrong; the DNA end is better matched by TRBJ2-7. From germline, CDR1 is MDHEN and CDR2 SYDVKM. The CDR3 totals 15 residues. The CDR3 region is CASSPSGTGPYEQYF. CDR3 sequence (DNA): TGTGCCAGCAGCCCCTCCGGGACAGGCCCCTACGAGCAGTACTTC.

A single count supports this clone. The genes are TRBV28 and TRBJ2-7; D ambiguous. V dropped 3 bases and J dropped 3 bases, with 15 bases sitting between them. Germline assignment: CDR1 MDHEN and CDR2 SYDVKM. The CDR3 totals 15 residues. This chain's CDR3 is CASSLTSRLGYEQYF. The CDR3 DNA reads TGTGCCAGCAGTTTGACAAGTCGTTTGGGCTACGAGCAGTACTTC.

This clone was counted a single time. V gene TRBV19 combines with J gene TRBJ1-1; TRBD1 is a possible D gene (5 bases). The CDR3 consists of 15 residues. The germline V gene encodes CDR1 LNHDA and CDR2 SQIVND (reference sequence). V gave up 3 bases and J gave up 2 bases, with 13 bases separating them. The CDR3 DNA sequence: TGTGCCAGTAGTATGTATACAAGGGGCAACACTGAAGCTTTCTTT. Translated, it gives CASSMYTRGNTEAFF.

The rearrangement joins TRBV7-9 to TRBJ2-1; 9 bases map to TRBD1. J gave up 8 bases and V 4 bases, and 3 bases lay outside the gene matches. Germline lookup yields CDR1 SEHNR and CDR2 FQNEAQ (reference sequence). The CDR3 sequence is 13 residues long. The CDR3: CASSSGQGYEQFF. CDR3 nucleotides: TGTGCCAGCAGCTCGGGACAGGGATATGAGCAGTTCTTC.

V and J are TRBV2 and TRBJ2-5; 12 bases align to TRBD1. The germline CDR1 and CDR2 sequences are SNHLY and FYNNEI. The CDR3 has 16 amino acids. The V and J ends lost 6 bases and 5 bases, in that order; junction bases with no gene match: 10. CDR3 in amino acids: CASRPWDRGLYETQYF. In DNA, the CDR3 is TGTGCCAGCAGACCTTGGGACAGGGGGCTCTATGAGACCCAGTACTTC.

CDR3 in amino acids: CSAREGNTIYF. The CDR3 DNA follows: TGCAGCGCGCGGGAAGGAAACACCATATATTTT. The chain employs TRBV29-1 and TRBJ1-3; unclear D gene. This CDR3 is 11 amino acids long. Germline CDR1 is SQVTM and CDR2 is ANQGSEA. The V gene lost 7 bases and the J gene lost 4 bases, with 8 bases spanning the gap.

The V call is TRBV2, the J call TRBJ1-2; TRBD1 matches at 12 bases. The CDR3 runs 15 residues. Germline lookup yields CDR1 SNHLY and CDR2 FYNNEI. The ends lost 2 bases at V and 8 bases at J; junction bases unmatched: 6. The CDR3 nucleotides are TGTGCCAGCAGTGAAATTGGGACAGGGGGCTTAGGCTACACCTTC. This translates into CASSEIGTGGLGYTF.

This sequence joins TRBV11-2 and TRBJ2-1; D possibly corresponds to TRBD2 (5 bases). The germline gives CDR1 SGHAT, CDR2 FQNNGV. The CDR3 loop spans 16 amino acids. Between the trimmed V and J ends, which lost 6 bases and 9 bases, there was a span of 24 bases. The CDR3 region has the DNA TGTGCCAGCAGATGGAGGTGGGGTACCGGGGTAGGTGAGCAGTTCTTC. It specifies CASRWRWGTGVGEQFF.

This clone came up once. The V and J genes are TRBV28 and TRBJ2-4, with TRBD2 matching over 7 bases. V was clipped by 7 bases and J by 4 bases; unmatched bases: 7. The germline V gene encodes CDR1 MDHEN and CDR2 SYDVKM. The CDR3 runs 14 residues. CDR3 loop: CASTAGAGKNIQYF. CDR3 sequence (DNA): TGTGCCAGCACCGCGGGAGCAGGGAAAAACATTCAGTACTTC.

This chain connects TRBV4-1 to TRBJ1-2; D is undetermined. Germline lookup yields CDR1 MGHRA and CDR2 YSYEKL. This CDR3 has 13 residues. The V end lost 5 bases, the J end lost 8 bases, and 15 bases lay between the germline ends. This CDR3 reads CASSEWEGGGYTF. DNA of the CDR3: TGCGCCAGCAGCGAATGGGAGGGCGGGGGCTACACCTTC.

This chain uses TRBV6-1 with TRBJ1-3; no clear D. The V and J ends lost 2 bases and 0 bases respectively, with 11 bases between them. CDR1 MNHNS and CDR2 SASEGT come from the germline V gene. This CDR3 spans 16 amino acids. CDR3 nucleotides: TGTGCCAGCAGTGAACAAGTAGTGCACTCTGGAAACACCATATATTTT. It codes for CASSEQVVHSGNTIYF.